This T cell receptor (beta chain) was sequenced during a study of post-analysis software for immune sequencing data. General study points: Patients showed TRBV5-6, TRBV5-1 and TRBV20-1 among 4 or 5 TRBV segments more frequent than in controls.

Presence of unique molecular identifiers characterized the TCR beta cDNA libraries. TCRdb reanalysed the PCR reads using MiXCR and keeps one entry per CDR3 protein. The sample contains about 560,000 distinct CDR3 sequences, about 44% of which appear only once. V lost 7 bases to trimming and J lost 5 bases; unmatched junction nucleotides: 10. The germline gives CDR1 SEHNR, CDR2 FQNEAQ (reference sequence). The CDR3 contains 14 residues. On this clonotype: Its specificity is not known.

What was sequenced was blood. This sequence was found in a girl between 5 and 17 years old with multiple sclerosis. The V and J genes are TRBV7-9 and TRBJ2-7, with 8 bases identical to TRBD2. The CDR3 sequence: CASKKAGAVHEQYF. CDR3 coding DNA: TGTGCCAGCAAGAAAGCGGGAGCAGTCCACGAGCAGTACTTC. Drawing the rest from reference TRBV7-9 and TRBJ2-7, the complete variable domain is DTGVSQNPRHKITKRGQNVTFRCDPISEHNRLYWYRQTLGQGPEFLTYFQNEAQLEKSRLLSDRFSAERPKGSFSTLEIQRTEQGDSAMYLCASKKAGAVHEQYFGPGTRLTVT.